The 8 T cell receptor beta chains given below trace back to one sample, sequenced in a study of T cell responses to AZD1222 COVID-19 vaccine. Profiled with immunoSEQ multiplex PCR; TCRdb holds only in-frame clones, not every one. The data show 73,000 or so clones, around four fifths seen once. The sequenced sample was peripheral blood, obtained on day 0 of AZD1222 vaccination. Receptors were obtained from an adult in good health.

The genes are TRBV5-6 and TRBJ2-7, with unresolved D. V lost 4 bases and J 2 bases, leaving 22 bases between the germline ends. The CDR3 is made up of 17 amino acids. Germline-derived CDR1 and CDR2 are SGHDT and YYEEEE. This CDR3 is CASSRLPHKVRTYEQYF. CDR3 nucleotide sequence: TGTGCCAGCAGCCGCCTCCCCCACAAGGTCAGAACCTACGAGCAGTACTTC.

The chain's CDR3 is CASSSTALSEYGYTF. In DNA, the CDR3 is TGTGCCAGCAGTTCGACAGCCCTCTCGGAATATGGCTACACCTTC. This chain uses TRBV6-5 with TRBJ1-2, with TRBD1 as a possible D gene (5 bases). Germline CDR1 MNHEY, CDR2 SVGAGI. Trimming took off 4 bases at V and 5 bases at J, with 17 bases between the two ends. The CDR3 extends over 15 amino acids.

The gene calls are TRBV4-2 and TRBJ2-7; 11 bases agree with TRBD1. The V gene's germline CDR1 is LGHNA and CDR2 YNFKEQ. The CDR3 extends over 14 amino acids. The junction had 2 bases not matched to a gene; V was cut back by 4 bases and J by 3 bases. The CDR3 loop is CASSPGTGGYEQYF. The CDR3, as DNA: TGTGCCAGCAGCCCCGGGACAGGGGGCTACGAGCAGTACTTC.

This chain uses TRBV7-2 with TRBJ2-1; D is perhaps TRBD1 or TRBD2 (5 bases each). The germline V gene has CDR1 SGHTA and CDR2 FQGNSA. V dropped 2 bases and J dropped 3 bases, with 14 bases sitting between them. The CDR3 runs 16 residues. CDR3: CASSLRGPLGYNEQFF. CDR3 in DNA: TGTGCCAGCAGCTTACGGGGACCCCTAGGCTACAATGAGCAGTTCTTC.

The chain uses TRBV7-2 and TRBJ2-3; 7 bases match TRBD2. J gave up 14 bases and V 5 bases, and 10 bases lay outside the gene matches. Germline lookup yields CDR1 SGHTA and CDR2 FQGNSA. This CDR3 comprises 12 residues. The CDR3 region has the DNA TGTGCCAGCAGCCCTTTACTAGCGCCGCCGTATTTT. Amino acids: CASSPLLAPPYF.

This clone has only one observation. The chain recombines TRBV7-9 with TRBJ1-3; possibly TRBD1 for D (5 bases). The ends were cut back, 0 bases at V and 2 bases at J, with 5 bases in the middle. This CDR3 is 14 amino acids long. Germline V gene data show CDR1 as SEHNR and CDR2 as FQNEAQ (reference sequence). CDR3 sequence (DNA): TGTGCCAGCAGCTTAGCGGGGGCTGGAAACACCATATATTTT. Translation: CASSLAGAGNTIYF.

This clone was recorded once. The chain is built from TRBV6-5 and TRBJ1-1, with unresolved D. The germline V gene has CDR1 MNHEY and CDR2 SVGAGI. This CDR3 is built from 10 residues. Here the CDR3 reads CASGSTEAFF. CDR3 coding DNA: TGTGCTTCCGGGAGCACTGAAGCTTTCTTT.

The chain uses TRBV3-1 (or the pseudogene TRBV3-2) and TRBJ2-6; a weak D match, TRBD1 (6 bases). The length of the CDR3 is 15 residues. From germline, CDR1 is LGHDT and CDR2 YNNKEL (reference sequence). With 4 bases removed from V and 0 bases from J, the gap between germline ends came to 7 bases. The CDR3 sequence is CASSRGPSGANVLTF. DNA of the CDR3: TGTGCCAGCAGCCGGGGGCCCTCTGGGGCCAACGTCCTGACTTTC.